This T cell receptor beta chain was retrieved from a study of blood T cells in healthy people across ages. V lost 4 bases and J lost 8, with 14 bases in between. The CDR3 is 13 residues long. Germline CDR1 is DFQATT and CDR2 is SNEGSKA (reference sequence). The use of a sample-barcoded 5' primer and a J-beta primer mix characterized a second PCR of roughly 6 to 11 cycles. From the 5' RACE reads, TCRdb called clonotypes with MiXCR, one entry per CDR3 protein. Of 1.5 million to 2 million distinct CDR3 sequences listed, roughly 28% are singletons. The TCR was taken from a woman in her 30s in good health. V usage is TRBV20-1 and J usage is TRBJ1-4; D is unresolved. Sequencing was carried out using blood. This CDR3 reads CSAIPGHEEKLFF. The CDR3 DNA reads as TGCAGTGCTATACCTGGCCATGAAGAAAAACTGTTTTTT.